This T cell receptor beta chain was captured in a study of blood T cell repertoires in COVID-19. Overall study context: Collection of acute and convalescent COVID-19 samples took place in the United States, Italy and Spain. PBMCs, B-cell-depleted T cells, or T cells were the source of the cDNA or gDNA that made up the material.

Assay: immunoSEQ multiplex PCR; the TCRdb copy retains only in-frame clones and omits some. The repertoire holds roughly 120,000 clones, under 95% seen once, with around 3.6% in the top ten. V gave up 6 bases and J gave up 2 bases; unmatched junction bases: 6. CDR3 length: 15 amino acids. In germline, CDR1 is SNHLY, CDR2 FYNNEI. V is TRBV2 and J is TRBJ2-5; TRBD2 agrees at 10 bases. Sequencing input: peripheral blood. This TCR was recovered from a man in his fifties with active COVID-19. The CDR3 region has the DNA TGTGCCAGCAGGCGTCAGCGGGGGGGACAAGAGACCCAGTACTTC. Protein: CASRRQRGGQETQYF.